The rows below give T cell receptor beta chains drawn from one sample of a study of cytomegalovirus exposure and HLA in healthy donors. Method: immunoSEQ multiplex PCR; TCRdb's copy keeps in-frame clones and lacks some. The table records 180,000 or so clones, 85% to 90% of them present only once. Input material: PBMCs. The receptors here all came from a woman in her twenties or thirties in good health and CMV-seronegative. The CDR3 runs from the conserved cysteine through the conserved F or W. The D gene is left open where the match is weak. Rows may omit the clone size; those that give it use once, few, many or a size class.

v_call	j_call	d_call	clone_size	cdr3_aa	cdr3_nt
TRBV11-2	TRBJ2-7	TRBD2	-	CASSLERSSGGYEQYF	TGTGCCAGCAGCTTAGAACGGTCTAGCGGGGGCTACGAGCAGTACTTC
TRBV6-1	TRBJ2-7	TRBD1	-	CASSGDRGLYEQYF	TGTGCCAGCAGTGGGGACAGGGGGCTCTACGAGCAGTACTTC
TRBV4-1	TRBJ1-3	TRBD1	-	CASSQSDREVDTIYF	TGCGCCAGCAGTCAGTCAGACAGGGAGGTAGACACCATATATTTT
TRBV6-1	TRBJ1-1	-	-	CASRETGNTEAFF	TGTGCCAGCAGGGAGACGGGGAACACTGAAGCTTTCTTT
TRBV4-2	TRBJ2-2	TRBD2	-	CASSQENTAGGPEGGELFF	TGTGCCAGCAGCCAAGAAAACACGGCGGGGGGGCCGGAAGGCGGGGAGCTGTTTTTT
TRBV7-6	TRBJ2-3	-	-	CASSFEGGPSTDTQYF	TGTGCCAGCAGCTTTGAGGGAGGACCAAGCACAGATACGCAGTATTTT
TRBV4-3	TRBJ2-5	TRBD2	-	CASSQSGGSGGLKETQYF	TGCGCCAGCAGCCAATCAGGGGGTAGCGGGGGGCTTAAAGAGACCCAGTACTTC
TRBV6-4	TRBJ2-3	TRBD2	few	CASSDSGGSTDTQYF	TGTGCCAGCAGTGATAGCGGGGGCAGCACAGATACGCAGTATTTT
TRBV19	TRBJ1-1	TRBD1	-	CASMWTGWESMNTEAFF	TGTGCCAGTATGTGGACAGGGTGGGAATCCATGAACACTGAAGCTTTCTTT
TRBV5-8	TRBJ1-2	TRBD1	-	CASSLSWDSANYGYTF	TGTGCCAGCAGCTTATCCTGGGACAGTGCTAACTATGGCTACACCTTC
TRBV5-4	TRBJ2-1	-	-	CASSYPGPKGDEQFF	TGTGCCAGCAGCTACCCGGGCCCCAAGGGGGATGAGCAGTTCTTC
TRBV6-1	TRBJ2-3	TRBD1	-	CASSEWGQGQTRDTQYF	TGTGCCAGCAGTGAATGGGGGCAGGGACAGACCCGAGATACGCAGTATTTT
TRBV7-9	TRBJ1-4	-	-	CASSIWRSTNEKLFF	TGTGCCAGCAGTATATGGAGAAGTACTAATGAAAAACTGTTTTTT
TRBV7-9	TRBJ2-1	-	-	CASSSSSYNEQFF	TGTGCCAGCAGCTCGAGCTCCTACAATGAGCAGTTCTTC
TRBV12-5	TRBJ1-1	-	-	CASGREGGKAFF	TGTGCTAGTGGCCGAGAGGGGGGGAAAGCTTTCTTT
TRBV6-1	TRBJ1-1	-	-	CASSEERRTLWRTEAFF	TGTGCCAGCAGTGAAGAACGTAGGACCCTTTGGAGGACTGAAGCTTTCTTT
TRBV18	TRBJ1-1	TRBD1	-	CASSSNFQGGNTEAFF	TGTGCCAGCTCATCAAATTTTCAGGGGGGGAACACTGAAGCTTTCTTT
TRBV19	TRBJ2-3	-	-	CASSPLGPESTDTQYF	TGTGCCAGTAGCCCCCTGGGGCCGGAGTCTACAGATACGCAGTATTTT
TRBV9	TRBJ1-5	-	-	CASSVGPDSYSNQPQHF	TGTGCCAGCAGCGTAGGCCCCGACAGTTATAGCAATCAGCCCCAGCATTTT
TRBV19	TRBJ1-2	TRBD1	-	CASSAPGQGRGYTF	TGTGCCAGTAGTGCCCCGGGACAGGGCAGGGGCTACACCTTC
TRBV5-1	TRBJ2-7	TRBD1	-	CASSLRPGQASSSYEQYF	TGCGCCAGCAGCTTGAGGCCCGGACAGGCATCATCCTCCTACGAGCAGTACTTC
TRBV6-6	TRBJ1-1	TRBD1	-	CASSNRQGSNTEAFF	TGTGCCAGCAGCAACCGACAGGGGTCGAACACTGAAGCTTTCTTT
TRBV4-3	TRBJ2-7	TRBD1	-	CASSHPGQSLGEQYF	TGCGCCAGCAGCCACCCGGGACAGAGCTTGGGCGAGCAGTACTTC
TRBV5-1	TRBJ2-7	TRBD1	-	CASSSGTGVFYEQYF	TGCGCCAGCAGCTCCGGGACAGGGGTTTTCTACGAGCAGTACTTC
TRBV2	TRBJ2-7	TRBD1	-	CASSGTGYEQYF	TGTGCCAGCAGTGGGACAGGCTACGAGCAGTACTTC
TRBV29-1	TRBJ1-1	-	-	CSVVAGNTEAFF	TGCAGCGTTGTAGCCGGAAACACTGAAGCTTTCTTT
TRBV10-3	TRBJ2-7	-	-	CAITPEEGATGYEQYF	TGTGCCATCACCCCAGAGGAGGGGGCAACTGGCTACGAGCAGTACTTC
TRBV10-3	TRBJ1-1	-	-	CAISRGGADTEAFF	TGTGCCATCAGTCGAGGGGGAGCGGACACTGAAGCTTTCTTT
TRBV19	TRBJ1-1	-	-	CASSSVRGTEAFF	TGTGCCAGTAGTTCGGTCAGGGGCACTGAAGCTTTCTTT
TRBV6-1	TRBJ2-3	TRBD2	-	CASSEGLADTQYF	TGTGCCAGCAGTGAGGGACTAGCAGATACGCAGTATTTT
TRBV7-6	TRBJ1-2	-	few	CASSSRTSGWVNGYTF	TGTGCCAGCAGCTCGAGAACCTCAGGGTGGGTTAATGGCTACACCTTC
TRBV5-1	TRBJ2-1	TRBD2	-	CASSWGLAGHRSSYNEQFF	TGCGCCAGCAGCTGGGGACTAGCGGGGCATAGGAGCTCCTACAATGAGCAGTTCTTC
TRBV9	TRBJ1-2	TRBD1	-	CASSVGTGDGNYGYTF	TGTGCCAGCAGCGTGGGGACAGGGGATGGTAACTATGGCTACACCTTC
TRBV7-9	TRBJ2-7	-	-	CASSPDYEQYF	TGTGCCAGCAGCCCAGACTACGAGCAGTACTTC
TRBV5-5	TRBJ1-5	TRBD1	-	CASSGIRQGQPQHF	TGTGCCAGCAGCGGAATAAGACAGGGTCAGCCCCAGCATTTT
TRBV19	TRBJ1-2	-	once	CASRSRQVYGYTF	TGTGCCAGTAGATCCAGACAGGTCTATGGCTACACCTTC
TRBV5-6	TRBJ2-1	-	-	CASSFSDEQFF	TGTGCCAGCAGCTTTTCAGATGAGCAGTTCTTC
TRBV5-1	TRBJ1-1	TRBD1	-	CASSSTGGGTEAFF	TGCGCCAGCAGCTCGACAGGGGGCGGCACTGAAGCTTTCTTT
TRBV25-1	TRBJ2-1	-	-	CASTLGIGQFF	TGTGCCAGCACCCTAGGTATAGGACAGTTCTTC
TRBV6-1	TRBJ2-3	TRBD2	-	CASSELGGGFDTQYF	TGTGCCAGCAGTGAATTGGGCGGGGGGTTTGATACGCAGTATTTT
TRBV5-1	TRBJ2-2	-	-	CASRMNRAVTGELFF	TGCGCCAGCAGGATGAACAGGGCCGTGACCGGGGAGCTGTTTTTT
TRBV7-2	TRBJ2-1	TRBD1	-	CASSWTGKPSNEQFF	TGTGCCAGCAGCTGGACAGGAAAACCCTCCAATGAGCAGTTCTTC
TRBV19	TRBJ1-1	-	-	CASSRGRTEAFF	TGTGCCAGCTCCAGGGGCCGGACTGAAGCTTTCTTT
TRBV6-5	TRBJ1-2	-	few	CASREPGGYTF	TGTGCCAGCAGAGAGCCAGGGGGCTACACCTTC
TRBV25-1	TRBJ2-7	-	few	CASSGGRNEQYF	TGTGCCAGCAGTGGGGGGAGGAACGAGCAGTACTTC
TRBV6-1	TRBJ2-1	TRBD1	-	CASRTTGSYYNEQFF	TGTGCCAGCAGGACGACAGGGTCCTACTACAATGAGCAGTTCTTC